This TCR beta chain was identified in a study of blood T cell repertoires in COVID-19. Study-level information: From the United States, Italy and Spain came samples of acute and convalescent COVID-19. Sample material is recorded as cDNA or gDNA derived from T cells, B-cell-depleted T cells, or PBMCs.

Per the study methods: Reference gene primers were amplified, and this amplification served to estimate nucleated cell counts. Clones were read by immunoSEQ multiplex PCR, and TCRdb kept only the in-frame ones, dropping some. V, J and clone size reflect that table, while D and trimming were determined from the DNA. The sample consists of approximately 100,000 clones, 81% of them appearing once. CDR1 and CDR2 (germline): MNHEY, SVGEGT. V gave up 4 bases and J gave up 3 bases; unmatched junction bases: 8. The CDR3 loop spans 15 amino acids. The sequence was obtained from a human donor in a cohort sampled during active COVID-19. The sample taken for sequencing was peripheral blood. V is TRBV6-2 or TRBV6-3 and J is TRBJ2-7, with TRBD1 matching over 8 bases. CDR3 amino acids: CASSSPTGTGYEQYF. The CDR3 nucleotides are TGTGCCAGCAGTTCTCCTACAGGGACAGGCTACGAGCAGTACTTC.